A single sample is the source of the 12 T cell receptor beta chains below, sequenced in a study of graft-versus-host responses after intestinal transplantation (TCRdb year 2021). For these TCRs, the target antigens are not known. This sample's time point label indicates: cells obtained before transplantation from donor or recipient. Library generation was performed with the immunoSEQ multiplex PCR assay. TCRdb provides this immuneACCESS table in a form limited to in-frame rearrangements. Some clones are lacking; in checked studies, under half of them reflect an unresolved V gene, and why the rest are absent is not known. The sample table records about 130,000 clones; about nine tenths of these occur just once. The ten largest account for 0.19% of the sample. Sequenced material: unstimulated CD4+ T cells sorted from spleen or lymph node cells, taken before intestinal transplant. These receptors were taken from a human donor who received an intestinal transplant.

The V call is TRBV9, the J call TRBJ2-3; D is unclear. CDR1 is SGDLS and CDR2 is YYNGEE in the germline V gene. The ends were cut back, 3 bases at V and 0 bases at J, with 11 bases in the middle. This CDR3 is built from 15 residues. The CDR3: CASSAWPDSTDTQYF. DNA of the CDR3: TGTGCCAGCAGCGCGTGGCCGGATAGCACAGATACGCAGTATTTT.

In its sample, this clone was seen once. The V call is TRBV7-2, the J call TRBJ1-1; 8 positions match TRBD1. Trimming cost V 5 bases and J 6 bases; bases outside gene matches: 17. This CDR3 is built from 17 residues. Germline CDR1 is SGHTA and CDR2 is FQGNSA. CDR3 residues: CASSPRGQGKSLAEAFF. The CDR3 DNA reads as TGTGCCAGCAGCCCGAGAGGACAGGGCAAGAGCCTCGCTGAAGCTTTCTTT. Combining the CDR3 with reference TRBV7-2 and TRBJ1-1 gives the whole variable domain GAGVSQSPSNKVTEKGKDVELRCDPISGHTALYWYRQSLGQGLEFLIYFQGNSAPDKSGLPSDRFSAERTGGSVSTLTIQRTQQEDSAVYLCASSPRGQGKSLAEAFFGQGTRLTVV.

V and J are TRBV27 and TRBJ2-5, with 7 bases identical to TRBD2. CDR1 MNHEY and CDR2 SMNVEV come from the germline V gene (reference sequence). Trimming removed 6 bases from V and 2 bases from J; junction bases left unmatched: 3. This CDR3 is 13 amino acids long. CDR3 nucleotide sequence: TGTGCCAGCAGGAAAGCGGGGCAAGAGACCCAGTACTTC. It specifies CASRKAGQETQYF.

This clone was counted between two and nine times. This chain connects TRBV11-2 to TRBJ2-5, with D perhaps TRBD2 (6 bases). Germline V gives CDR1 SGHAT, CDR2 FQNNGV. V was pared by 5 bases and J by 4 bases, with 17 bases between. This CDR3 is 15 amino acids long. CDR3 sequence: CASSTYGAGRETQYF. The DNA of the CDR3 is TGTGCCAGCAGCACCTACGGGGCGGGACGAGAGACCCAGTACTTC.

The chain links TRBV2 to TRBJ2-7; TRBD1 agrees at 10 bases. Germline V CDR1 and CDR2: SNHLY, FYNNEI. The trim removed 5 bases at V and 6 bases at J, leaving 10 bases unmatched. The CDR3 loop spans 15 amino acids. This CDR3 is CASSRGQGYGGEQYF. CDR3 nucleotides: TGTGCCAGCAGTCGGGGACAGGGGTACGGAGGCGAGCAGTACTTC. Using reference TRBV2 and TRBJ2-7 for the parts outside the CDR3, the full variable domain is EPEVTQTPSHQVTQMGQEVILRCVPISNHLYFYWYRQILGQKVEFLVSFYNNEISEKSEIFDDQFSVERPDGSNFTLKIRSTKLEDSAMYFCASSRGQGYGGEQYFGPGTRLTVT.

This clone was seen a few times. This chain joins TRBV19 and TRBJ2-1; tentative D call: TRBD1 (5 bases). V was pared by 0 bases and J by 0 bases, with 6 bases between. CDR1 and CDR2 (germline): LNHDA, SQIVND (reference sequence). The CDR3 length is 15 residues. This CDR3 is CASSIDRVSYNEQFF. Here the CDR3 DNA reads TGTGCCAGTAGTATAGACAGGGTCTCCTACAATGAGCAGTTCTTC.

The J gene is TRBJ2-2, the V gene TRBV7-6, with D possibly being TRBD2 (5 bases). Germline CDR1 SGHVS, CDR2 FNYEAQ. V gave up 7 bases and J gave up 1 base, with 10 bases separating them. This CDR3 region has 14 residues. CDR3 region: CASIQSGNTGELFF. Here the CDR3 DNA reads TGTGCCAGCATCCAGAGCGGGAACACCGGGGAGCTGTTTTTT.

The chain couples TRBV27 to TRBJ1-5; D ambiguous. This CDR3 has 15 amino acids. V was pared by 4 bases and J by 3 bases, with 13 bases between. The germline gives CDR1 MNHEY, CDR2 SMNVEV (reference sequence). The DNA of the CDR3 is TGTGCCAGCAGTTCTGGTTACGGGATCAATCAGCCCCAGCATTTT. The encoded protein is CASSSGYGINQPQHF.

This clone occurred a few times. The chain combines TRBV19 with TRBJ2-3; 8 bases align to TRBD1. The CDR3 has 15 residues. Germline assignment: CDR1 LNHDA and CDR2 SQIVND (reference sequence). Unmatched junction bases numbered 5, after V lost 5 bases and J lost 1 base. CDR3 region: CASSPTGAGTDTQYF. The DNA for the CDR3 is TGTGCCAGTAGTCCGACAGGGGCAGGCACAGATACGCAGTATTTT.

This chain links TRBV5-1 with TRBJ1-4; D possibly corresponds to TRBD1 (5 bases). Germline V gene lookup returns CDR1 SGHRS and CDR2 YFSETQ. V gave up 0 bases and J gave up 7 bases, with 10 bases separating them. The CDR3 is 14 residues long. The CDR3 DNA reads TGCGCCAGCAGCTTGGCAGGGTCAGCTGAAAAACTGTTTTTT. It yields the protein CASSLAGSAEKLFF.

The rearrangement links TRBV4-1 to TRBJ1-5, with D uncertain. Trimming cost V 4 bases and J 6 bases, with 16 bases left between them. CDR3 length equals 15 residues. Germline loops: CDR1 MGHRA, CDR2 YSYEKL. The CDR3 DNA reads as TGCGCCAGCAGCCCTCGGGCAGGCCTCTCTCAGCCCCAGCATTTT. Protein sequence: CASSPRAGLSQPQHF.

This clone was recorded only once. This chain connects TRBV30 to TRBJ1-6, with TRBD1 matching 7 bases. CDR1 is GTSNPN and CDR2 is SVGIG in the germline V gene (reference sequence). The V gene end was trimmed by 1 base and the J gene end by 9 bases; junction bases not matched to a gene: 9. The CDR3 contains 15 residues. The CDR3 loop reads CAWSAMTGIGSPLHF. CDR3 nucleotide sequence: TGTGCCTGGAGTGCGATGACAGGGATAGGTTCACCCCTCCACTTT.